This is a list of T cell receptor beta chains from one sample in a study of shared clonotypes between healthy human individuals. Some clones are missing from TCRdb's copy, which holds only in-frame ones; the method was immunoSEQ multiplex PCR. This table holds roughly 400,000 clones, about 96% found once. The sequenced sample was memory CD8+ T cells sorted from blood. Receptors were obtained from a man between 25 and 39 years old in good health. Each CDR3 is given with its conserved first and last residue. The D gene is left open where the match is weak.

j_call cdr3_length d_call v_call cdr3_aa
TRBJ2-1 13 NA TRBV13 CASRTPGENEQFF
TRBJ1-5 15 NA TRBV6-5 CASSGDRQTNQPQHF
TRBJ1-5 16 TRBD1 TRBV28 CASSYPTGANYQPQHF
TRBJ2-7 14 TRBD1 TRBV19 CASKGTVFSYEQYF
TRBJ2-7 16 NA TRBV4-1 CASSQVLLGLGYEQYF
TRBJ2-1 19 NA TRBV28 CASSLSWGLLAPSYNEQFF
TRBJ2-1 13 NA TRBV7-6 CASSRGQYNEQFF
TRBJ2-3 14 NA TRBV4-1 CASRAVGTTDTQYF
TRBJ2-4 15 NA TRBV28 CASSPTSGSGNIQYF
TRBJ2-5 11 NA TRBV5-1 CASSLDAAQYF
TRBJ1-5 13 NA TRBV6-5 CASSYEDYQPQHF
TRBJ1-2 12 NA TRBV27 CASSFRDYGYTF
TRBJ2-3 14 NA TRBV5-1 CASNLLGSKDTQYF
TRBJ1-1 15 TRBD1 TRBV6-5 CASRPSDRGNTEAFF
TRBJ1-5 13 NA TRBV19 CASSLEGGQPQHF
TRBJ1-4 19 NA TRBV4-2 CASSHPDIRLDATNEKLFF
TRBJ1-4 15 NA TRBV5-1 CASSLRGATNEKLFF
TRBJ1-2 13 NA TRBV6-5 CASSYADNYGYTF
TRBJ1-2 13 TRBD1 TRBV7-2 CASSPRDSLGYTF
TRBJ2-7 13 NA TRBV28 CASSLGGSYEQYF
TRBJ2-7 15 NA TRBV5-1 CASSLYPQGSYEQYF
TRBJ1-1 14 TRBD1 TRBV29-1 CSATGGTGNTEAFF
TRBJ2-7 14 TRBD1 TRBV28 CASSSGTGGSEQYF
TRBJ1-1 15 TRBD1 TRBV11-3 CASSSGQGINTEAFF
TRBJ2-3 16 TRBD1 TRBV2 CASSEQGQAFTDTQYF
TRBJ2-7 18 TRBD2 TRBV10-2 CASRQGLAGRGHNYEQYF
TRBJ2-5 13 NA TRBV7-8 CASTARGQETQYF
TRBJ2-1 17 TRBD2 TRBV6-4 CASSRQPSGSSYNEQFF
TRBJ2-7 15 TRBD2 TRBV4-1 CASSKIAGLAYEQYF
TRBJ1-1 14 NA TRBV6-6 CASTLRGGFNEAFF
TRBJ2-7 14 TRBD2 TRBV5-1 CASSRSGSSYEQYF
TRBJ2-1 15 TRBD2 TRBV10-1 CASSVTSGRADEQFF
TRBJ2-2 13 NA TRBV5-1 CASSLSGTGELFF
TRBJ1-6 13 NA TRBV5-1 CASSLASNSPLHF
TRBJ2-5 11 NA TRBV6-4 CASSNQETQYF
TRBJ2-4 18 NA TRBV5-1 CASSLGQGRGGPKNIQYF
TRBJ2-7 15 TRBD1 TRBV28 CASSLGSTGSYEQYF
TRBJ2-4 12 TRBD1 TRBV5-1 CASSLAGGIQYF
TRBJ2-5 11 TRBD1 TRBV20-1 CSADRGETQYF
TRBJ2-7 13 NA TRBV7-8 CASSLGIWLEQYF
TRBJ1-3 14 TRBD1 TRBV6-6 CASSSTGDGNTIYF
TRBJ2-5 13 NA TRBV5-4 CASSFGIAETQYF
TRBJ2-7 15 NA TRBV18 CASSPRRGPTYEQYF
TRBJ2-5 13 NA TRBV5-1 CASSLGPQETQYF
TRBJ2-1 14 NA TRBV7-7 CASSLEGPYNEQFF
TRBJ1-1 16 NA TRBV5-1 CASSLEGASRNTEAFF
TRBJ2-7 15 TRBD2 TRBV7-8 CASSSIAGGPREQYF
TRBJ2-5 17 TRBD2 TRBV5-6 CASSLLAGIGGGETQYF
TRBJ1-4 12 NA TRBV5-3 CAPWTRREKLFF
TRBJ2-1 13 NA TRBV11-1 CASSLNRADEQFF
TRBJ2-7 13 TRBD2 TRBV10-3 CAIRAGGPSEQYF
TRBJ1-5 12 NA TRBV19 CASRSGNQPQHF
TRBJ2-4 15 TRBD2 TRBV9 CASSVGAGGQNIQYF